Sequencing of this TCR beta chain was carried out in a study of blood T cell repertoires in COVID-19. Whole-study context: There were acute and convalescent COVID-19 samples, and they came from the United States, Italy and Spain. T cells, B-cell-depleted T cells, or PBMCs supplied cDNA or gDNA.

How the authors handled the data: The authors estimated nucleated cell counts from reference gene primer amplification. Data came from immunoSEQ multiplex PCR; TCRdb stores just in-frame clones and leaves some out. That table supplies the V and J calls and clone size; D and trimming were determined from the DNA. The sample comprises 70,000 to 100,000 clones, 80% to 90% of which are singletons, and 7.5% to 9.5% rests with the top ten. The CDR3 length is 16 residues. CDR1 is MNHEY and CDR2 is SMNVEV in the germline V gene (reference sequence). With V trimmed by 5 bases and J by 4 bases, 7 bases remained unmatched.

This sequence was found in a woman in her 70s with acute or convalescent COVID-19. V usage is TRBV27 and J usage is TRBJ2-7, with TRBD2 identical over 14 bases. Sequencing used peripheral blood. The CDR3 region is CASSLTTSGRGYEQYF. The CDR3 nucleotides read TGTGCCAGCAGTCTCACGACTAGCGGGAGGGGATACGAGCAGTACTTC.